One sample yielded the 2 T cell receptor beta chains listed below, sequenced in a study of shared clonotypes between healthy human individuals. Clones were sequenced by immunoSEQ multiplex PCR, and TCRdb holds only the in-frame ones, with some missing. This sample has about 680,000 clones, with roughly nine tenths found just once. CD45RO negativity and positive selection for CCR7 defined naive CD8 cells, a population that excluded terminally differentiated effector memory CD45RA+ cells. Sequencing was carried out using naive CD8+ T cells sorted from blood. Every receptor here comes from a man in his thirties or forties in good health.

The CDR3 DNA follows: TGCAGCGTACTAGGGACATTTGGAAACACTGAAGCTTTCTTT. Translated: CSVLGTFGNTEAFF. This chain links TRBV29-1 with TRBJ1-1; D perhaps matches TRBD1 (6 bases). Germline V CDR1 and CDR2: SQVTM, ANQGSEA. CDR3 length: 14 amino acids. Trimming removed 6 bases at V and 2 bases at J, with 16 bases between.

A remark on this clone: Additional DNA sequences in this sample encode the identical CDR3. V gene TRBV7-9 combines with J gene TRBJ2-3; perhaps TRBD2 as D (5 bases). V shed 3 bases and J shed 2 bases, with 6 bases lying between them. This CDR3 contains 13 residues. Per the germline V gene, CDR1 is SEHNR and CDR2 is FQNEAQ (reference sequence). CDR3 coding DNA: TGTGCCAGCAGCTTGGGAGACACAGATACGCAGTATTTT. This encodes CASSLGDTDTQYF.